These 30 T cell receptor beta chains came from one sample sequenced in a study of cytomegalovirus exposure and HLA in healthy donors. The assay was immunoSEQ multiplex PCR, and TCRdb's table has in-frame clones only and misses some. The data show under 150,000 clones, roughly 90% seen once. The sample taken for sequencing was PBMCs. Receptors originate from a woman aged 18-29 years in good health and CMV-seronegative.

The chain combines TRBV28 with TRBJ1-1; D is unclear. The CDR3 runs to 13 residues. V shed 1 base and J shed 4 bases, with 7 bases lying between them. Germline V gene data show CDR1 as MDHEN and CDR2 as SYDVKM. The CDR3 DNA sequence: TGTGCCAGCAGTTTATCCCGGGTCACTGAAGCTTTCTTT. It specifies CASSLSRVTEAFF.

The chain carries TRBV10-3 and TRBJ2-7; 10 nucleotides agree with TRBD2. This CDR3 spans 16 amino acids. J gave up 2 bases and V 0 bases, and 4 bases lay outside the gene matches. CDR1 and CDR2 from the germline V gene are ENHRY and SYGVKD. The DNA of the CDR3 is TGTGCCATCAGTGAGTCGGGAGCGGGAGGGCCCTACGAGCAGTACTTC. It yields the protein CAISESGAGGPYEQYF.

J is TRBJ2-1 and V is TRBV30; the match to TRBD2 covers 11 bases. V lost 0 bases and J lost 2; bases outside the gene matches: 6. CDR1 and CDR2 from the germline V gene are GTSNPN and SVGIG (reference sequence). The CDR3 is made up of 17 amino acids. The CDR3 region has the DNA TGTGCCTGGAGTGTACTAGGTAGCGGGAGGGCCTACAATGAGCAGTTCTTC. It is translated as CAWSVLGSGRAYNEQFF.

The V gene is TRBV28, the J gene TRBJ1-1; no clear D. Per the germline V gene, CDR1 is MDHEN and CDR2 is SYDVKM. This CDR3 has 13 amino acids. Deletions cut 8 bases from V and 0 bases from J, with 10 bases between. The CDR3 loop is CASVIALNTEAFF. The CDR3, as DNA: TGTGCCAGCGTTATCGCGCTGAACACTGAAGCTTTCTTT.

This clone showed up just a few times. DNA of the CDR3: TGTGCCAGTAGTATCGAGAGCGGGGAGCTGTTTTTT. Amino acid sequence: CASSIESGELFF. The chain uses TRBV19 and TRBJ2-2; D is ambiguous. V lost 3 bases to trimming and J lost 7 bases, with 6 bases between them. Germline assignment: CDR1 LNHDA and CDR2 SQIVND (reference sequence). The CDR3 consists of 12 residues.

The chain combines TRBV12-5 with TRBJ2-5; 7 bases are shared with TRBD1. J lost 5 bases, V lost 5 bases, and 11 bases had no gene match. This CDR3 has 15 residues. CDR1 is LGHNT and CDR2 is FRNRAP in the germline V gene. The CDR3 sequence: CASGPRTGWGETQYF. The CDR3 bases are TGTGCTAGTGGTCCGCGGACAGGTTGGGGGGAGACCCAGTACTTC.

This chain links TRBV7-2 with TRBJ1-2; perhaps TRBD1 as D (5 bases). V lost 8 bases, J lost 4 bases, and 17 bases lay in between. The CDR3 is 14 residues long. CDR1 is SGHTA, CDR2 FQGNSA, per germline. CDR3 sequence (DNA): TGTGCCAGCCCAGCATCGGCAGGGCGCTATGGCTACACCTTC. Its protein is CASPASAGRYGYTF.

This chain links TRBV6-6 with TRBJ2-7; 9 nucleotides line up with TRBD1. With V trimmed by 0 bases and J by 4 bases, 1 base remained unmatched. This CDR3 contains 14 residues. Germline V lookup: CDR1 MNHNY, CDR2 SVGAGI (reference sequence). The CDR3 region is CASSYSDRGYEQYF. The CDR3, as DNA: TGTGCCAGCAGTTACTCGGACAGGGGATACGAGCAGTACTTC.

This chain connects TRBV7-2 to TRBJ2-7; 11 bases align to TRBD2. The CDR3 is made up of 16 amino acids. Per germline, CDR1 SGHTA and CDR2 FQGNSA. The J segment lost 2 bases and the V segment lost 4 bases, leaving 7 bases of the junction unmatched. CDR3 sequence reads: CASSSRTSGSPYEQYF. DNA for the CDR3: TGTGCCAGCAGCTCCCGGACTAGCGGGTCACCCTACGAGCAGTACTTC.

The genes are TRBV7-8 and TRBJ2-7; 9 bases line up with TRBD2. Germline trimming cut 5 bases from V and 4 bases from J; bases unmatched to any gene: 3. The CDR3 runs 13 residues. Germline V gene lookup returns CDR1 SGHVS and CDR2 FQNEAQ. CDR3 region: CASSEGLAYEQYF. The CDR3 bases are TGTGCCAGCAGCGAGGGACTAGCATACGAGCAGTACTTC.

This chain connects TRBV7-6 to TRBJ1-1, with 10 bases identical to TRBD1. Germline V gene lookup returns CDR1 SGHVS and CDR2 FNYEAQ. V lost 5 bases, J lost 4 bases, and 7 bases stayed unmatched. The length of the CDR3 is 15 residues. CDR3 amino acids: CASSAGTGVSTEAFF. For the CDR3, the DNA is TGTGCCAGCAGCGCTGGGACAGGGGTAAGCACTGAAGCTTTCTTT.

In its sample, this clone was seen once. This chain uses TRBV5-1 with TRBJ1-4; TRBD1 agrees at 7 bases. This CDR3 region has 15 residues. Germline loops: CDR1 SGHRS, CDR2 YFSETQ. J was trimmed by 6 bases and V by 1 base; bases with no gene match: 6. The CDR3 nucleotides read TGCGCCAGCAGCTTGTGGAGGGGGCCAGATGAAAAACTGTTTTTT. The encoded protein is CASSLWRGPDEKLFF.

The table lists this clone with a count of one. V usage is TRBV6-9 and J usage is TRBJ2-3, with TRBD2 matching 7 bases. The CDR3 consists of 13 residues. CDR1 is MNHGY, CDR2 SVAAGI, per germline. V trimming: 7 bases; J trimming: 0 bases; junction bases outside the gene matches: 1. DNA of the CDR3: TGTGCCAGCATGGGGGGGAGCACAGATACGCAGTATTTT. Translated, it gives CASMGGSTDTQYF.

The chain uses TRBV30 and TRBJ2-3; 10 positions match TRBD2. Germline lookup yields CDR1 GTSNPN and CDR2 SVGIG (reference sequence). J lost 4 bases, V lost 0 bases, and 4 bases had no gene match. This CDR3 has 15 amino acids. CDR3 sequence: CAWSVLAGPADTQYF. For the CDR3, the DNA is TGTGCCTGGAGTGTACTAGCGGGACCCGCAGATACGCAGTATTTT.

A few counts support this clone. The gene calls are TRBV15 and TRBJ2-2; 8 bases match TRBD1. Trimming at V came to 8 bases and at J to 2 bases, leaving 10 bases not matched to a gene. The CDR3 is made up of 16 amino acids. From germline, CDR1 is LNHNV and CDR2 YYDKDF (reference sequence). CDR3 sequence reads: CATESRDRINTGELFF. The CDR3 nucleotides are TGTGCCACCGAATCCCGGGACAGGATCAACACCGGGGAGCTGTTTTTT.

The chain combines TRBV5-1 with TRBJ2-3; TRBD1 aligns across 9 bases. This CDR3 has 14 amino acids. V shed 5 bases, J shed 6 bases, and the junction held 7 bases outside the gene matches. Germline CDR1 and CDR2: SGHRS and YFSETQ. The CDR3 here is CASRSQGARDTQYF. The CDR3 DNA is TGCGCCAGCAGATCACAGGGGGCGCGTGATACGCAGTATTTT.

The rearrangement links TRBV11-2 to TRBJ2-1, with TRBD2 matching 9 bases. Germline-derived CDR1 and CDR2 are SGHAT and FQNNGV. Trimming cost V 4 bases and J 10 bases; bases outside gene matches: 8. This CDR3 has 14 amino acids. The CDR3 sequence is CASSYRGLAYEQFF. CDR3 nucleotides: TGTGCCAGCAGCTACCGGGGACTAGCATACGAGCAGTTCTTC.

The chain has TRBV5-1 and TRBJ2-3, with TRBD1 as a possible D gene (6 bases). The CDR3 loop spans 13 amino acids. In germline, CDR1 is SGHRS, CDR2 YFSETQ. Trimming pared 2 bases from V and 11 bases from J, leaving 15 bases between. CDR3 nucleotides: TGCGCCAGCAGCTTCTCCCAGGGGCTTGAGCAGTATTTT. Translated, it gives CASSFSQGLEQYF.

The chain couples TRBV11-2 to TRBJ1-1; maybe TRBD1 (5 bases). The germline gives CDR1 SGHAT, CDR2 FQNNGV. The CDR3 loop spans 17 amino acids. Trimming left V 4 bases short and J 4 bases short, with 22 bases between. The CDR3, as DNA: TGTGCCAGCAGCTCCCGCCGGCAGGGAATAGTAGGCACTGAAGCTTTCTTT. Translating gives CASSSRRQGIVGTEAFF.

This sequence joins TRBV7-9 and TRBJ2-5, with a possible D match to TRBD2 (5 bases). V was trimmed by 8 bases and J by 0 bases, leaving 13 bases between them. Looked up from germline, CDR1 is SEHNR and CDR2 is FQNEAQ (reference sequence). The CDR3 sequence is 14 residues long. This chain's CDR3 is CASRGPGYQETQYF. The CDR3 DNA reads TGTGCCAGCCGAGGGCCGGGGTACCAAGAGACCCAGTACTTC.

J is TRBJ1-2 and V is TRBV7-2, with 7 bases that match TRBD1. The J segment lost 1 base and the V segment lost 2 bases, leaving 16 bases of the junction unmatched. Germline values: CDR1 SGHTA, CDR2 FQGNSA. The CDR3 covers 19 residues. The CDR3 nucleotides are TGTGCCAGCAGCTTAAAAGGCCCCACGGGGACAGTCCTTAACTATGGCTACACCTTC. Encoded protein: CASSLKGPTGTVLNYGYTF. Together with reference TRBV7-2 and TRBJ1-2, the CDR3 gives the full variable domain: GAGVSQSPSNKVTEKGKDVELRCDPISGHTALYWYRQSLGQGLEFLIYFQGNSAPDKSGLPSDRFSAERTGGSVSTLTIQRTQQEDSAVYLCASSLKGPTGTVLNYGYTFGSGTRLTVV.

In DNA form, the CDR3 reads TGTGCCAGTAGTCTCACCTCGACAGGTAGCAATCAGCCCCAGCATTTT. The encoded protein is CASSLTSTGSNQPQHF. The rearrangement links TRBV19 to TRBJ1-5, with a weak D call TRBD1 (6 bases). CDR1 LNHDA and CDR2 SQIVND come from the germline V gene (reference sequence). This CDR3 region has 16 residues. The ends were cut back, 5 bases at V and 0 bases at J, with 14 bases in the middle.

The chain couples TRBV5-6 to TRBJ1-3, with D uncertain. Germline assignment: CDR1 SGHDT and CDR2 YYEEEE. The CDR3 consists of 14 residues. Trimming cost V 2 bases and J 4 bases, with 10 bases left between them. The CDR3 DNA is TGTGCCAGCAGCTTCTTGGCGGTAGGAAACACCATATATTTT. Translating gives CASSFLAVGNTIYF.

The J gene is TRBJ2-3, the V gene TRBV6-4; 15 nucleotides line up with TRBD2. Germline CDR1 MRHNA, CDR2 SNTAGT. V shed 10 bases, J shed 10 bases, and the junction held 12 bases outside the gene matches. The CDR3 extends over 15 amino acids. The CDR3, as DNA: TGTGCCACCGGGACTAGCGGGAGGACCTTGGTGCCGCAGTATTTT. Translation: CATGTSGRTLVPQYF.

The V call is TRBV2, the J call TRBJ2-5; D is uncertain. The CDR3 has 13 residues. Trimming shortened V by 4 bases and J by 6 bases, and 12 bases separated the two germline ends. Germline-derived CDR1 and CDR2 are SNHLY and FYNNEI. The CDR3 here is CASSVTVSKTQYF. The CDR3 DNA reads as TGTGCCAGCAGTGTCACAGTCTCGAAGACCCAGTACTTC.

The rearrangement uses TRBV19 and TRBJ2-7; a possible D gene is TRBD2 (5 bases). From germline, CDR1 is LNHDA and CDR2 SQIVND (reference sequence). V shed 3 bases and J shed 0 bases, with 12 bases lying between them. The CDR3 sequence is 15 residues long. CDR3 residues: CASSIGGYASYEQYF. The CDR3 bases are TGTGCCAGTAGTATTGGAGGTTATGCCTCCTACGAGCAGTACTTC.

This rearrangement joins TRBV4-1 to TRBJ1-5, with TRBD1 matching over 7 bases. Trimming removed 1 base from V and 0 bases from J; junction bases left unmatched: 6. This CDR3 comprises 17 residues. The germline CDR1 and CDR2 sequences are MGHRA and YSYEKL. The CDR3 protein is CASSQGDSLNSNQPQHF. CDR3 in DNA: TGCGCCAGCAGCCAAGGGGACAGCCTCAATAGCAATCAGCCCCAGCATTTT.

The chain has TRBV10-3 and TRBJ2-7, with TRBD1 identical over 9 bases. The V gene's germline CDR1 is ENHRY and CDR2 SYGVKD. The CDR3 contains 14 residues. The V gene end was trimmed by 4 bases and the J gene end by 3 bases; junction bases not matched to a gene: 4. In DNA form, the CDR3 reads TGTGCCATCAGTGCGGGGACAGGGAACTACGAGCAGTACTTC. Its protein is CAISAGTGNYEQYF.

V is TRBV27 and J is TRBJ2-7; TRBD1 agrees at 9 bases. CDR1 MNHEY and CDR2 SMNVEV come from the germline V gene (reference sequence). Trimming at V came to 5 bases and at J to 6 bases, leaving 8 bases not matched to a gene. CDR3 length: 14 residues. The CDR3 is CASSPGQGWGEQYF. The CDR3 DNA reads as TGTGCCAGCAGTCCCGGACAGGGGTGGGGCGAGCAGTACTTC.

The rearrangement links TRBV7-8 to TRBJ1-2, with unresolved D. With 2 bases removed from V and 5 bases from J, the gap between germline ends came to 9 bases. The CDR3 totals 13 residues. The germline gives CDR1 SGHVS, CDR2 FQNEAQ. The CDR3 here is CASSLSGVYGYTF. The CDR3, as DNA: TGTGCCAGCAGCTTATCCGGGGTATATGGCTACACCTTC.